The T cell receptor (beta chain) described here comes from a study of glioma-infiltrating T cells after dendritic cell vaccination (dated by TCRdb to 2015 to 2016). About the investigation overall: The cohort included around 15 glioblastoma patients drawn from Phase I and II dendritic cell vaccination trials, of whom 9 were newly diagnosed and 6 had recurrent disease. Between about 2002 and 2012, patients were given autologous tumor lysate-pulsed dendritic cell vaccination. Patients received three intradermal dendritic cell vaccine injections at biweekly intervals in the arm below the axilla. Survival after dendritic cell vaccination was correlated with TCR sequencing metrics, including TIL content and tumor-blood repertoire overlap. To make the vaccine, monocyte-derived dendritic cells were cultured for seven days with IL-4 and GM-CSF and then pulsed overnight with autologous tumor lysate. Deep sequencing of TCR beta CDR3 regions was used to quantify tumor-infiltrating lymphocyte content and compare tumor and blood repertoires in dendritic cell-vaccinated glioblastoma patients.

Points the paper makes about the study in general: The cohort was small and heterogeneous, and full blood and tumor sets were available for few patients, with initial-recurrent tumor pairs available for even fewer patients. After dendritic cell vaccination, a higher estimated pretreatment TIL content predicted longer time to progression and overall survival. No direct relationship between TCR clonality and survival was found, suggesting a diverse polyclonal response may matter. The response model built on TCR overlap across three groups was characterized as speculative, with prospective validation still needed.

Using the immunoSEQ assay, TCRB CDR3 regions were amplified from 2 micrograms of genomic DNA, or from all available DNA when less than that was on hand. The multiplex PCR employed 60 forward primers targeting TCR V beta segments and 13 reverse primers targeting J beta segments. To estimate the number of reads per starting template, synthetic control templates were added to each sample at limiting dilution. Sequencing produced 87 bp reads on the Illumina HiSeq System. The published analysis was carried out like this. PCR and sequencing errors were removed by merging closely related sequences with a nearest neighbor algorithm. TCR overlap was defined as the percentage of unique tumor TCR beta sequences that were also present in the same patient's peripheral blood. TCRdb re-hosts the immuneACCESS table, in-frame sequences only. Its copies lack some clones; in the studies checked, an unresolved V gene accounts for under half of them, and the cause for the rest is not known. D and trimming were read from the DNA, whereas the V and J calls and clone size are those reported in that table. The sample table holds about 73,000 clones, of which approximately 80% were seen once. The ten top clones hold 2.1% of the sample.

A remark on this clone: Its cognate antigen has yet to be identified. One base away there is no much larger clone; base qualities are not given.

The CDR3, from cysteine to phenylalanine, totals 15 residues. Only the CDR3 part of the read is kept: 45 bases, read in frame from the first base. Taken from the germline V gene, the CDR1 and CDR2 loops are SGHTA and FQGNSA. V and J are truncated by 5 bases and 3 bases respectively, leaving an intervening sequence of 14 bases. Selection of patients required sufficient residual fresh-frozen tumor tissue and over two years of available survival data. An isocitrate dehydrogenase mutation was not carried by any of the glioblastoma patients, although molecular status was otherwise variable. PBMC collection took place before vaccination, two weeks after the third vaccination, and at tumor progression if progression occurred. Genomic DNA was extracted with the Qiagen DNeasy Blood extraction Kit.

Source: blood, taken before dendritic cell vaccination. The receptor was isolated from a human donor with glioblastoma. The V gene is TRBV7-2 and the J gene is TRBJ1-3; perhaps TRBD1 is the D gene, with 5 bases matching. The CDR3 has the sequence CASSPRGGIGNTIYF. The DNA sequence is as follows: TGTGCCAGCAGCCCCCGGGGGGGGATTGGAAACACCATATATTTT.